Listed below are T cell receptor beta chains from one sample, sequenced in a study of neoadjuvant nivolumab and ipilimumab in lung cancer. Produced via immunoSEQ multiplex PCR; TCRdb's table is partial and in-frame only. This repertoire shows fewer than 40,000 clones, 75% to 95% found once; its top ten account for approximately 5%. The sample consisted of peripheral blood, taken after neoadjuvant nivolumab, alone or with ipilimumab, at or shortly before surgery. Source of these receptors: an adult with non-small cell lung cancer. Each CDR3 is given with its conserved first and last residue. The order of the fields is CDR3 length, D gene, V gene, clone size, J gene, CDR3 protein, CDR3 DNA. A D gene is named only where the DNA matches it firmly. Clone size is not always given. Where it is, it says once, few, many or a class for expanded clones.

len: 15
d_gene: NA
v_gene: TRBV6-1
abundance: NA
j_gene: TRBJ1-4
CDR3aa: CASSEPGTPPEKLFF
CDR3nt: TGTGCCAGCAGTGAACCCGGGACTCCCCCGGAAAAACTGTTTTTT

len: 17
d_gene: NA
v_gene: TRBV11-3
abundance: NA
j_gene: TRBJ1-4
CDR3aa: CASSLDPAASTNEKLFF
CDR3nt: TGTGCCAGCAGCTTAGATCCAGCCGCCTCAACTAATGAAAAACTGTTTTTT

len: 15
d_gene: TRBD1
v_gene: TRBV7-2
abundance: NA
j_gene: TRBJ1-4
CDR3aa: CASSNTGGPNEKLFF
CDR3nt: TGTGCCAGCAGCAATACAGGGGGCCCTAATGAAAAACTGTTTTTT

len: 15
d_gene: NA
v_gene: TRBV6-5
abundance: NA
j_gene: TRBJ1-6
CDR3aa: CASSSAQGNNSPLHF
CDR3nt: TGTGCCAGCAGTTCCGCCCAGGGTAACAATTCACCCCTCCACTTT

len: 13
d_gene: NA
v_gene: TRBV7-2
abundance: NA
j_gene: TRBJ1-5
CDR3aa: CASSLGSGQPQHF
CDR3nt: TGTGCCAGCAGCTTAGGGTCCGGTCAGCCCCAGCATTTT

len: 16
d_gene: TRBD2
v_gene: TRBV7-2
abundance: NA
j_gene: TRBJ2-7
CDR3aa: CASSPRLAGLTYEQYF
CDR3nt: TGTGCCAGCAGCCCCAGACTAGCGGGGCTCACCTACGAGCAGTACTTC

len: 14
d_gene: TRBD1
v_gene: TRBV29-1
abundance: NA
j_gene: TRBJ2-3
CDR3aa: CSVEGQGITDTQYF
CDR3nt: TGCAGCGTTGAGGGACAGGGAATCACAGATACGCAGTATTTT

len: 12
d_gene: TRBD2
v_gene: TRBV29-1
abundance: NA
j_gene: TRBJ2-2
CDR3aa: CSVLGRGGELFF
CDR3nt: TGCAGCGTGCTAGGGAGGGGCGGGGAGCTGTTTTTT

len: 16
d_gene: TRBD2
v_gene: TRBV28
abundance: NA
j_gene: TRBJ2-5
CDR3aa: CASSLELAGDQETQYF
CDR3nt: TGTGCCAGCAGTTTAGAACTAGCGGGGGACCAAGAGACCCAGTACTTC

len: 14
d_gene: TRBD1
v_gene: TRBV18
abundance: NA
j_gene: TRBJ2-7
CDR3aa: CASSPPGQGYEQYF
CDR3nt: TGTGCCAGCTCACCACCGGGACAGGGCTACGAGCAGTACTTC

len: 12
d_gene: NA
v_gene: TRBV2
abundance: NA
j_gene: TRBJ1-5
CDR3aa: CASSSVDQPQHF
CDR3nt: TGTGCCAGCAGTAGCGTGGATCAGCCCCAGCATTTT

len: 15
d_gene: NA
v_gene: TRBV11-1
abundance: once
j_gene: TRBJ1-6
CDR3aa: CASSLETGINSPLHF
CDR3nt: TGTGCCAGCAGCTTAGAAACCGGCATTAATTCACCCCTCCACTTT

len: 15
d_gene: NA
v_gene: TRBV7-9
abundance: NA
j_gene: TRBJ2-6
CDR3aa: CASSSQKSGANVLTF
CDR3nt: TGTGCCAGCAGCTCCCAAAAATCCGGGGCCAACGTCCTGACTTTC

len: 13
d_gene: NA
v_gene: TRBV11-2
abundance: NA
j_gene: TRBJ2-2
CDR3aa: CASSLGSAGELFF
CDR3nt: TGTGCCAGCAGCCTAGGAAGTGCCGGGGAGCTGTTTTTT

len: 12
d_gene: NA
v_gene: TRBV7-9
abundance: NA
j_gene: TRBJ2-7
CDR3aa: CASSLGQFEQYF
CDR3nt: TGTGCCAGCAGCTTAGGCCAGTTCGAGCAGTACTTC

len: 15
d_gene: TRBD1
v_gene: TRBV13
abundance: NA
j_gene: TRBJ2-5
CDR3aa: CASSSRQGVKETQYF
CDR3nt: TGTGCCAGCAGCTCCCGACAGGGGGTTAAAGAGACCCAGTACTTC

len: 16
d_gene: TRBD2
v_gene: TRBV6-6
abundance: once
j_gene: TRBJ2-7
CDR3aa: CASSARAGGSSYEQYF
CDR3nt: TGTGCCAGCAGTGCCAGGGCGGGAGGTAGCTCCTACGAGCAGTACTTC

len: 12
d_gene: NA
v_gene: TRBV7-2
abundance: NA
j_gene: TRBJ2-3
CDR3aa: CASSFSTDTQYF
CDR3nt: TGTGCCAGCAGCTTTAGCACAGATACGCAGTATTTT

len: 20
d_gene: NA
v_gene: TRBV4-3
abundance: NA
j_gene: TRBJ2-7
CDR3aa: CASSLLGGWYDGGSSYEQYF
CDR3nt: TGCGCCAGCAGCCTATTGGGAGGATGGTATGACGGAGGGAGCTCCTACGAGCAGTACTTC

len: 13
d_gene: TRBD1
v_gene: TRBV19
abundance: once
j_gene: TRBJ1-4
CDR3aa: CASSTTGGYVLFF
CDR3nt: TGTGCCAGTAGTACTACAGGGGGATATGTACTGTTTTTT

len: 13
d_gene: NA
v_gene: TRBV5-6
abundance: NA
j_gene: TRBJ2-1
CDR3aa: CASSFDAVDEQFF
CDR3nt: TGTGCCAGCAGTTTTGATGCAGTTGATGAGCAGTTCTTC

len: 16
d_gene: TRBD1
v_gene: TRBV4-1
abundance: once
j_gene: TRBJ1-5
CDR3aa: CASSPHRGTSNQPQHF
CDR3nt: TGCGCCAGCAGCCCGCACAGGGGGACGAGCAATCAGCCCCAGCATTTT

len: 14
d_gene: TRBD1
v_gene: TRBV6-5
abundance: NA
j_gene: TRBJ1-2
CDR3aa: CATRDRADSYGYTF
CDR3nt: TGTGCCACTAGGGACAGGGCGGACTCCTATGGCTACACCTTC